This T cell receptor beta chain was found in a study of cytomegalovirus exposure and HLA in healthy donors. V was clipped by 0 bases and J by 0 bases, with 9 bases between them. Germline CDR1 is MNHEY and CDR2 is SMNVEV (reference sequence). The CDR3 is made up of 16 amino acids. Libraries were prepared by immunoSEQ multiplex PCR; TCRdb keeps only in-frame clonotypes and omits some of them. The data hold 160,000 or so clones, with more than 75% observed a single time. Findings of the study overall: Whilst most TCR sequences proved rare, a subset of public TCRs occurred across many donors.

Points on this clone: The antigen is unknown.

The specimen was PBMCs. The V call is TRBV27, the J call TRBJ2-1; no reliable D call. This clonotype originated in a young man in good health and CMV-seronegative. The CDR3 reads CASSLSGLVSYNEQFF. Here the CDR3 DNA reads TGTGCCAGCAGTTTATCGGGCTTAGTCTCCTACAATGAGCAGTTCTTC.